These T cell receptor beta chains were read from a single sample in a study of Ad26.COV2.S vaccination and SARS-CoV-2 variants. Data came from immunoSEQ multiplex PCR; TCRdb stores just in-frame clones and leaves some out. The table has around 300,000 clones, about 89% seen once. The source material was peripheral blood, sampled in a trial of Ad26.COV2.S vaccine versus placebo. The receptors originated from a person aged 18-65 years who received the Ad26.COV2.S COVID-19 vaccine or a placebo. Both conserved end residues are part of each CDR3. A D gene is named only where the DNA matches it firmly. The listing skips clone size in some rows; elsewhere it reads once, few, many or a size class.

cdr3_nt: TGTGCAAGTCGCTGCCCAGTTTGGGGGCCCGTGGAAGGCAACGTCCTGACTTTC
cdr3_aa: CASRCPVWGPVEGNVLTF
d_call: .
cdr3_length: 18
j_call: TRBJ2-6
v_call: TRBV12-2
clone_size: .

cdr3_nt: TGTGCCAGCAGCCGGGACAGGCGATCACCCCTCCACTTT
cdr3_aa: CASSRDRRSPLHF
d_call: TRBD1
cdr3_length: 13
j_call: TRBJ1-6
v_call: TRBV12-3/TRBV12-4
clone_size: .

cdr3_nt: TGTGCCAGCAGTTACGCAGGCAATGAGCAGTTCTTC
cdr3_aa: CASSYAGNEQFF
d_call: .
cdr3_length: 12
j_call: TRBJ2-1
v_call: TRBV6-2/TRBV6-3
clone_size: .

cdr3_nt: TGCGCCAGCAGCCTAGGGACGGGCTACGAGCAGTACTTC
cdr3_aa: CASSLGTGYEQYF
d_call: .
cdr3_length: 13
j_call: TRBJ2-7
v_call: TRBV5-1
clone_size: .

cdr3_nt: TGTGCCAGCAGCCGGCCGGTCCAGGGGGGGACCTACGAGCAGTACTTC
cdr3_aa: CASSRPVQGGTYEQYF
d_call: .
cdr3_length: 16
j_call: TRBJ2-7
v_call: TRBV3-1/TRBV3-2
clone_size: .

cdr3_nt: TGTGCCACCAGCAGATCAATCAGGGAGAGCACAGATACGCAGTATTTT
cdr3_aa: CATSRSIRESTDTQYF
d_call: .
cdr3_length: 16
j_call: TRBJ2-3
v_call: TRBV15
clone_size: once

cdr3_nt: TGCAGCGTTGAACTAGCGGGAGGGCCTAGTGATGAGCAGTTCTTC
cdr3_aa: CSVELAGGPSDEQFF
d_call: TRBD2
cdr3_length: 15
j_call: TRBJ2-1
v_call: TRBV29-1
clone_size: .

cdr3_nt: TGTGCCAGCAGTAACCGACGGGCTACCCTTAATTCACCCCTCCACTTT
cdr3_aa: CASSNRRATLNSPLHF
d_call: .
cdr3_length: 16
j_call: TRBJ1-6
v_call: TRBV6-2/TRBV6-3
clone_size: .

cdr3_nt: TGTGCCAGCAGCCCACGAACCACGGGACAGGGGACCCCCAAAAACATTCAGTACTTC
cdr3_aa: CASSPRTTGQGTPKNIQYF
d_call: TRBD1
cdr3_length: 19
j_call: TRBJ2-4
v_call: TRBV7-9
clone_size: .

cdr3_nt: TGTGCCATCAGTGAAGAGGGCAGCACTGAAGCTTTCTTT
cdr3_aa: CAISEEGSTEAFF
d_call: .
cdr3_length: 13
j_call: TRBJ1-1
v_call: TRBV10-3
clone_size: .

cdr3_nt: TGTGCCAGCAGCGGTACCAGGACGACGAACTATGGCTACACCTTC
cdr3_aa: CASSGTRTTNYGYTF
d_call: .
cdr3_length: 15
j_call: TRBJ1-2
v_call: TRBV6-5
clone_size: .

cdr3_nt: TGCAGCGCCCGGGACAGCCCTTACAATGAGCAGTTCTTC
cdr3_aa: CSARDSPYNEQFF
d_call: TRBD1
cdr3_length: 13
j_call: TRBJ2-1
v_call: TRBV29-1
clone_size: .

cdr3_nt: TGTGCCAGCAGGGTGGGACAGTCATCCCGCTGGGAGGGTAGCTCCTACGAGCAGTACTTC
cdr3_aa: CASRVGQSSRWEGSSYEQYF
d_call: .
cdr3_length: 20
j_call: TRBJ2-7
v_call: TRBV28
clone_size: .

cdr3_nt: TGTGCCAGCTCAGGGACAGGGGGGAAGACCTACGAGCAGTACTTC
cdr3_aa: CASSGTGGKTYEQYF
d_call: TRBD1
cdr3_length: 15
j_call: TRBJ2-7
v_call: TRBV18
clone_size: .

cdr3_nt: TGTGCCAGCAGCCAAGTAATCAAAGGCGAGCAGTACTTC
cdr3_aa: CASSQVIKGEQYF
d_call: .
cdr3_length: 13
j_call: TRBJ2-7
v_call: TRBV3-1/TRBV3-2
clone_size: .

cdr3_nt: TGTGCCAGCAGTACTAGCGGGAGCGAGACCCAGTACTTC
cdr3_aa: CASSTSGSETQYF
d_call: TRBD2
cdr3_length: 13
j_call: TRBJ2-5
v_call: TRBV28
clone_size: .

cdr3_nt: TGCGCCAGCAGCCAAGATTGGGCCACGGACTATGGCTACACCTTC
cdr3_aa: CASSQDWATDYGYTF
d_call: .
cdr3_length: 15
j_call: TRBJ1-2
v_call: TRBV4-1
clone_size: .

cdr3_nt: TGTGCCAGCAGTTCAAGAGCCGGGACCGGCAACAATGAGCAGTTCTTC
cdr3_aa: CASSSRAGTGNNEQFF
d_call: .
cdr3_length: 16
j_call: TRBJ2-1
v_call: TRBV27
clone_size: .

cdr3_nt: TGTGCCAGCAAAAGGACCAGTGCCGGGGAGCTGTTTTTT
cdr3_aa: CASKRTSAGELFF
d_call: .
cdr3_length: 13
j_call: TRBJ2-2
v_call: TRBV6-5
clone_size: .

cdr3_nt: TGTGCCAGCTCCTGGTCAGGGAGTAACACCGGGGAGCTGTTTTTT
cdr3_aa: CASSWSGSNTGELFF
d_call: .
cdr3_length: 15
j_call: TRBJ2-2
v_call: TRBV2
clone_size: .

cdr3_nt: TGTGCCAGCAGCAGGGGACTAGCGGGAAGGACGACCTACGAGCAGTACTTC
cdr3_aa: CASSRGLAGRTTYEQYF
d_call: TRBD2
cdr3_length: 17
j_call: TRBJ2-7
v_call: TRBV7-8
clone_size: .

cdr3_nt: TGTGCCAGCAGCCAGGGGTTTGGCGGCTACACCTTC
cdr3_aa: CASSQGFGGYTF
d_call: .
cdr3_length: 12
j_call: TRBJ1-2
v_call: TRBV9
clone_size: .

cdr3_nt: TGTGCCACCAGCGTGGCTAGCGGGAGCACAGATACGCAGTATTTT
cdr3_aa: CATSVASGSTDTQYF
d_call: TRBD2
cdr3_length: 15
j_call: TRBJ2-3
v_call: TRBV24-1
clone_size: .

cdr3_nt: TGTGCCAGCAGCTTGTCCGCGGGAGCGGCAGATACGCAGTATTTT
cdr3_aa: CASSLSAGAADTQYF
d_call: TRBD2
cdr3_length: 15
j_call: TRBJ2-3
v_call: TRBV7-8
clone_size: .

cdr3_nt: TGTGCCAGCAGCAAACAGGGGAACACTGAAGCTTTCTTT
cdr3_aa: CASSKQGNTEAFF
d_call: .
cdr3_length: 13
j_call: TRBJ1-1
v_call: TRBV7-3
clone_size: .

cdr3_nt: TGTGCCAGCAGTTTATATGGGACAGACAACACCGGGGAGCTGTTTTTT
cdr3_aa: CASSLYGTDNTGELFF
d_call: TRBD1
cdr3_length: 16
j_call: TRBJ2-2
v_call: TRBV27
clone_size: .

cdr3_nt: TGTGCCAGCAGCCCCGACTCCATGGGGACTGAAGCTTTCTTT
cdr3_aa: CASSPDSMGTEAFF
d_call: .
cdr3_length: 14
j_call: TRBJ1-1
v_call: TRBV9
clone_size: .

cdr3_nt: TGTGCCAGCAGTTACTCTGGGGGGGAAGGGACTGAAGCTTTCTTT
cdr3_aa: CASSYSGGEGTEAFF
d_call: .
cdr3_length: 15
j_call: TRBJ1-1
v_call: TRBV6-5
clone_size: .

cdr3_nt: TGTGCCAGCAGTGAGCCGACAGGTGGCCACGAGCAGTACTTC
cdr3_aa: CASSEPTGGHEQYF
d_call: .
cdr3_length: 14
j_call: TRBJ2-7
v_call: TRBV6-1
clone_size: .

cdr3_nt: TGTGCCAGCAGTTTGGTACCCAATCAGCCCCAGCATTTT
cdr3_aa: CASSLVPNQPQHF
d_call: .
cdr3_length: 13
j_call: TRBJ1-5
v_call: TRBV27
clone_size: .

cdr3_nt: TGTGCCAGTAGTATAGAGTACAGTAGCTATGGCTACACCTTC
cdr3_aa: CASSIEYSSYGYTF
d_call: .
cdr3_length: 14
j_call: TRBJ1-2
v_call: TRBV19
clone_size: .

cdr3_nt: TGTGCCAGCGGTGGATTAGGCTCAGGGGTAAGGAATGAGCAGTTCTTC
cdr3_aa: CASGGLGSGVRNEQFF
d_call: .
cdr3_length: 16
j_call: TRBJ2-1
v_call: TRBV28
clone_size: .

cdr3_nt: TGCAGCGTCTACGTACCGGGAAAAGCTAACTATGGCTACACCTTC
cdr3_aa: CSVYVPGKANYGYTF
d_call: .
cdr3_length: 15
j_call: TRBJ1-2
v_call: TRBV29-1
clone_size: .

cdr3_nt: TGTGCCAGCAGCGGCCAGAGACGCACAGATACGCAGTATTTT
cdr3_aa: CASSGQRRTDTQYF
d_call: .
cdr3_length: 14
j_call: TRBJ2-3
v_call: TRBV13
clone_size: .

cdr3_nt: TGTGCCACCAGCAGGAGGAACTCAGGAGCAGATACGCAGTATTTT
cdr3_aa: CATSRRNSGADTQYF
d_call: .
cdr3_length: 15
j_call: TRBJ2-3
v_call: TRBV15
clone_size: .

cdr3_nt: TGTGCCAGCAGTGATAGGGAATGGTCCTACAATGAGCAGTTCTTC
cdr3_aa: CASSDREWSYNEQFF
d_call: .
cdr3_length: 15
j_call: TRBJ2-1
v_call: TRBV2
clone_size: once

cdr3_nt: TGTGCCAGCAGCCCGGACAGGCGAGGAGCCGGGGAGCTGTTTTTT
cdr3_aa: CASSPDRRGAGELFF
d_call: TRBD1
cdr3_length: 15
j_call: TRBJ2-2
v_call: TRBV7-3
clone_size: .

cdr3_nt: TGTGCCAGCAGCCCCCAAGGCCACGAGCAGTACTTC
cdr3_aa: CASSPQGHEQYF
d_call: .
cdr3_length: 12
j_call: TRBJ2-7
v_call: TRBV14
clone_size: .

cdr3_nt: TGTGCCAGCACGGCAGGAAACACTGAAGCTTTCTTT
cdr3_aa: CASTAGNTEAFF
d_call: .
cdr3_length: 12
j_call: TRBJ1-1
v_call: TRBV27
clone_size: once

cdr3_nt: TGTGCCAGTAGAACCGGGACGGCTAATTCACCCCTCCACTTT
cdr3_aa: CASRTGTANSPLHF
d_call: .
cdr3_length: 14
j_call: TRBJ1-6
v_call: TRBV19
clone_size: .

cdr3_nt: TGTGCCAGCAGCTTAAACGCAGGGGACGGGGAGCAGTACTTC
cdr3_aa: CASSLNAGDGEQYF
d_call: .
cdr3_length: 14
j_call: TRBJ2-7
v_call: TRBV7-2
clone_size: .

cdr3_nt: TGTGCCAGTAGTATAGACAGGGGGAGCAATCAGCCCCAGCATTTT
cdr3_aa: CASSIDRGSNQPQHF
d_call: TRBD1
cdr3_length: 15
j_call: TRBJ1-5
v_call: TRBV19
clone_size: .

cdr3_nt: TGCGCCAGCAGTGATCGGGGCGCGGACACTGAAGCTTTCTTT
cdr3_aa: CASSDRGADTEAFF
d_call: .
cdr3_length: 14
j_call: TRBJ1-1
v_call: TRBV10-1
clone_size: .

cdr3_nt: TGTGCCAGCAGCTTAGTAAGATCTAGCGGGGAGGGGAATGAGCAGTTCTTC
cdr3_aa: CASSLVRSSGEGNEQFF
d_call: TRBD2
cdr3_length: 17
j_call: TRBJ2-1
v_call: TRBV7-2
clone_size: .

cdr3_nt: TGTGCCAGTATACCGGCAGGGTCTCTTTTCACCGGGGAGCTGTTTTTT
cdr3_aa: CASIPAGSLFTGELFF
d_call: .
cdr3_length: 16
j_call: TRBJ2-2
v_call: TRBV19
clone_size: once

cdr3_nt: TGTGCCAGCTCACCACCGGAGGACGAGCAGTACTTC
cdr3_aa: CASSPPEDEQYF
d_call: .
cdr3_length: 12
j_call: TRBJ2-7
v_call: TRBV18
clone_size: .

cdr3_nt: TGTGCCAGCAGTGAAGTCCAGGAGGCCACTGAAGCTTTCTTT
cdr3_aa: CASSEVQEATEAFF
d_call: .
cdr3_length: 14
j_call: TRBJ1-1
v_call: TRBV6-1
clone_size: .

cdr3_nt: TGTGCCAGCAGTATCCCCAGGGGAGCGCAGTATTTT
cdr3_aa: CASSIPRGAQYF
d_call: .
cdr3_length: 12
j_call: TRBJ2-3
v_call: TRBV28
clone_size: .

cdr3_nt: TGTGCCAGTAGTATTTGGACTAGCGGGAACAATGAGCAGTTCTTC
cdr3_aa: CASSIWTSGNNEQFF
d_call: TRBD2
cdr3_length: 15
j_call: TRBJ2-1
v_call: TRBV19
clone_size: .

cdr3_nt: TGCGCCAGCAGCGATCGGGATGGCCTTGACGAGCAGTACTTC
cdr3_aa: CASSDRDGLDEQYF
d_call: .
cdr3_length: 14
j_call: TRBJ2-7
v_call: TRBV4-1
clone_size: .

cdr3_nt: TGTGCCAGCAGCGGGACAAGGACTAATGAAAAACTGTTTTTT
cdr3_aa: CASSGTRTNEKLFF
d_call: .
cdr3_length: 14
j_call: TRBJ1-4
v_call: TRBV2
clone_size: once

cdr3_nt: TGTGCCAGCAGCGTATTATTAGGGGGTGAGGCTTTCTTT
cdr3_aa: CASSVLLGGEAFF
d_call: .
cdr3_length: 13
j_call: TRBJ1-1
v_call: TRBV9
clone_size: .

cdr3_nt: TGCAGCGTGCGGCCTAGCGCTGGCGAGACCCAGTACTTC
cdr3_aa: CSVRPSAGETQYF
d_call: .
cdr3_length: 13
j_call: TRBJ2-5
v_call: TRBV29-1
clone_size: once

cdr3_nt: TGTGCCAGCAGTTACTCTCGAAATGGGGAGACCCAGTACTTC
cdr3_aa: CASSYSRNGETQYF
d_call: .
cdr3_length: 14
j_call: TRBJ2-5
v_call: TRBV6-5
clone_size: .

cdr3_nt: TGTGCCAGTAGAGGGACAGCTACCTCTGGAAACACCATATATTTT
cdr3_aa: CASRGTATSGNTIYF
d_call: TRBD1
cdr3_length: 15
j_call: TRBJ1-3
v_call: TRBV19
clone_size: .

cdr3_nt: TGTGCCAGCAGTTCAGATACGCAGTATTTT
cdr3_aa: CASSSDTQYF
d_call: .
cdr3_length: 10
j_call: TRBJ2-3
v_call: TRBV28
clone_size: .

cdr3_nt: TGTGCCAGCAGCCCTTTCGACGGCGCTTCTAACTATGGCTACACCTTC
cdr3_aa: CASSPFDGASNYGYTF
d_call: .
cdr3_length: 16
j_call: TRBJ1-2
v_call: TRBV9
clone_size: .